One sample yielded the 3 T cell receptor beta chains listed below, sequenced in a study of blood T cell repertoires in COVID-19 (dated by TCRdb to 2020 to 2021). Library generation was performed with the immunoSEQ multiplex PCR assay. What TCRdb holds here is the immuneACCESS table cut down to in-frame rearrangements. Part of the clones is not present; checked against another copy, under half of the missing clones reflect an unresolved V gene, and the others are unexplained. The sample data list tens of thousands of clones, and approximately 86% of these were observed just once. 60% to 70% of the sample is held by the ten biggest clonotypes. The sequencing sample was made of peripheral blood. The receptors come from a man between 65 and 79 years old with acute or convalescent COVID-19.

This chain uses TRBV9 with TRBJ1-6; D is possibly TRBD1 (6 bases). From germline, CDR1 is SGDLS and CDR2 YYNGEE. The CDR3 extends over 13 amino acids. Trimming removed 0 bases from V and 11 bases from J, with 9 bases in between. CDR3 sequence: CASSVGGQAPLHF. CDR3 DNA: TGTGCCAGCAGCGTAGGGGGGCAGGCACCCCTCCACTTT.

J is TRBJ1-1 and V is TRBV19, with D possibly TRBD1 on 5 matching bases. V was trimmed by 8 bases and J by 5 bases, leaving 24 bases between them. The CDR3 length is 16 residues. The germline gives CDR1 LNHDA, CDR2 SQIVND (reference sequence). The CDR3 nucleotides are TGTGCCAGTGGGACTAATAGGGGCTTGAAGCAAACTGAAGCTTTCTTT. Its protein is CASGTNRGLKQTEAFF.

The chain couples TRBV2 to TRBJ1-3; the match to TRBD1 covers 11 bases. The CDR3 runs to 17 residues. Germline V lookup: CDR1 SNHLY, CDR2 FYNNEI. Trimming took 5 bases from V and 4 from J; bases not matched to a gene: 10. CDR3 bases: TGTGCCAGCAGTACCGGACAGGGGGCCTCGACGGGAAACACCATATATTTT. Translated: CASSTGQGASTGNTIYF.